Each of the 26 T cell receptor beta chains below was sequenced from the same sample in a study of OX40 agonist ivuxolimab in advanced cancers. Libraries were prepared by immunoSEQ multiplex PCR; TCRdb keeps only in-frame clonotypes and omits some of them. This sample carries 75,000 to 90,000 clones, roughly 80% of them seen once, and the ten largest clones take roughly 7.3%. The material was CD4+ or CD8+ T cells sorted from blood, obtained in a trial of the OX40 agonist ivuxolimab. These receptors all come from an adult with an advanced solid tumor such as melanoma, head and neck, liver or kidney cancer.

This chain joins TRBV19 and TRBJ2-7; D could derive from TRBD1 or TRBD2 (6 bases each). There are 17 residues in the CDR3. V was shortened by 5 bases and J by 0 bases, with 20 bases between the two germline ends. Germline lookup yields CDR1 LNHDA and CDR2 SQIVND (reference sequence). The CDR3 coding sequence is TGTGCCAGTAGTCCCAGGGGCGGCCGGGGGCCCTCCTACGAGCAGTACTTC. Translated, it gives CASSPRGGRGPSYEQYF.

This clone was counted once. The chain combines TRBV6-1 with TRBJ2-5; 10 positions agree with TRBD2. The CDR3 is 15 residues long. The V segment lost 5 bases and the J segment 5 bases; nucleotides outside the gene matches: 8. Germline V gene lookup returns CDR1 MNHNS and CDR2 SASEGT. This CDR3 is CASSLAGGEMETQYF. As DNA, the CDR3 is TGTGCCAGCAGTTTAGCGGGGGGAGAAATGGAGACCCAGTACTTC.

The rearrangement joins TRBV27 to TRBJ1-2; a possible D gene is TRBD1 (6 bases). This CDR3 comprises 14 residues. V was shortened by 5 bases and J by 4 bases, with 14 bases between the two germline ends. Germline V gene sequence: CDR1 MNHEY, CDR2 SMNVEV (reference sequence). The CDR3 nucleotides are TGTGCCAGCAGTCCCTCGGGACAAACCTATGGCTACACCTTC. The encoded protein is CASSPSGQTYGYTF.

This sequence joins TRBV7-3 and TRBJ2-3, with D maybe TRBD2 (6 bases). Deletions cut 5 bases from V and 2 bases from J, with 11 bases between. Germline V CDR1 and CDR2: SGHTA, FQGTGA. The CDR3 runs 14 residues. CDR3 nucleotide sequence: TGTGCCAGCAGCCCGAGGACTATCACAGATACGCAGTATTTT. It codes for CASSPRTITDTQYF.

V is TRBV5-4 and J is TRBJ2-5, with 9 bases that match TRBD1. The CDR3 consists of 15 residues. V lost 3 bases, J lost 5 bases, and 8 bases stayed unmatched. Germline V gene lookup returns CDR1 SGHNT and CDR2 YYREEE (reference sequence). CDR3 sequence (DNA): TGTGCCAGCAGCTCCAGACAGGGGGGAAGGGAGACCCAGTACTTC. Translation: CASSSRQGGRETQYF.

The chain combines TRBV19 with TRBJ1-2; 7 nucleotides align to TRBD1. J was trimmed by 7 bases and V by 3 bases; bases with no gene match: 8. This CDR3 region has 14 residues. Germline V gene lookup returns CDR1 LNHDA and CDR2 SQIVND (reference sequence). CDR3 sequence: CASSIGEGATGYTF. CDR3 nucleotides: TGTGCCAGTAGTATTGGAGAGGGGGCAACTGGCTACACCTTC.

This clone was observed a single time. The V and J genes are TRBV27 and TRBJ1-5; a weak D match, TRBD1 (6 bases). The CDR3 is 16 residues long. V lost 1 base to trimming and J lost 4 bases, with 14 bases between them. Germline loops: CDR1 MNHEY, CDR2 SMNVEV (reference sequence). Written as DNA, the CDR3 is TGTGCCAGCAGTTTATTCCCAACAGGGATTAATCAGCCCCAGCATTTT. It translates to CASSLFPTGINQPQHF.

The rearrangement joins TRBV4-3 to TRBJ1-5; no clear D. With 4 bases removed from V and 5 bases from J, the gap between germline ends came to 21 bases. The CDR3 is 17 residues long. CDR1 and CDR2 from the germline V gene are LGHNA and YSLEER. The CDR3 DNA sequence: TGCGCCAGCAGCCTAAGCAACCCCACCCAAGCCGATCAGCCCCAGCATTTT. Protein product: CASSLSNPTQADQPQHF.

V and J are TRBV18 and TRBJ1-5; 8 nucleotides match TRBD1. The CDR3 has 14 amino acids. The germline gives CDR1 KGHSH, CDR2 LQKENI. The trim removed 3 bases at V and 3 bases at J, leaving 1 base unmatched. This CDR3 reads CASSPTGVNQPQHF. The DNA of the CDR3 is TGTGCCAGCTCACCGACAGGGGTCAATCAGCCCCAGCATTTT.

V gene TRBV9 combines with J gene TRBJ2-1; D may be TRBD2 (5 bases). The V gene's germline CDR1 is SGDLS and CDR2 YYNGEE. The V gene lost 0 bases and the J gene lost 5 bases, with 12 bases spanning the gap. This CDR3 comprises 15 residues. Here the CDR3 reads CASSVGGWGDNEQFF. CDR3 sequence (DNA): TGTGCCAGCAGCGTAGGGGGTTGGGGAGACAATGAGCAGTTCTTC.

The rearrangement uses TRBV4-3 and TRBJ2-2; 9 nucleotides match TRBD1. V lost 0 bases and J lost 3; bases outside the gene matches: 8. In germline, CDR1 is LGHNA, CDR2 YSLEER. The CDR3 has 18 amino acids. This chain's CDR3 is CASSQDWRTGDYTGELFF. The CDR3 coding sequence is TGCGCCAGCAGCCAAGATTGGAGGACAGGGGACTACACCGGGGAGCTGTTTTTT.

This chain uses TRBV4-1 with TRBJ1-4; 10 positions agree with TRBD1. The CDR3 covers 18 residues. Germline V gene lookup returns CDR1 MGHRA and CDR2 YSYEKL. V lost 4 bases to trimming and J lost 4 bases; unmatched junction nucleotides: 12. Here the CDR3 reads CASSPPRQGADGNEKLFF. CDR3 nucleotide sequence: TGCGCCAGCAGCCCTCCCCGACAGGGGGCGGATGGTAATGAAAAACTGTTTTTT.

V is TRBV15 and J is TRBJ1-4; D call uncertain. In germline, CDR1 is LNHNV, CDR2 YYDKDF (reference sequence). This CDR3 has 15 residues. With 2 bases removed from V and 12 bases from J, the gap between germline ends came to 19 bases. DNA of the CDR3: TGTGCCACCAGCAGATCCCCCCTGACTACCCGGGAACTGTTTTTT. Translation: CATSRSPLTTRELFF.

This chain joins TRBV7-6 and TRBJ2-1, with 10 bases identical to TRBD2. The germline V gene encodes CDR1 SGHVS and CDR2 FNYEAQ. There are 17 residues in the CDR3. The V segment lost 2 bases and the J segment 9 bases; nucleotides outside the gene matches: 13. As DNA, the CDR3 is TGTGCCAGCAGCTTATCCACTAGCGGGACGAGGTTATCTGAGCAGTTCTTC. Amino acid sequence: CASSLSTSGTRLSEQFF.

The chain couples TRBV7-2 to TRBJ2-1, with 14 bases identical to TRBD2. CDR1 and CDR2 from the germline V gene are SGHTA and FQGNSA. Trimming at V came to 5 bases and at J to 9 bases, leaving 12 bases not matched to a gene. The CDR3 is 17 residues long. This chain's CDR3 is CASSARGLAGGVGEQFF. The CDR3 nucleotides read TGTGCCAGCAGCGCCCGAGGACTAGCGGGAGGTGTGGGTGAGCAGTTCTTC. The complete variable domain, with remaining parts taken from reference TRBV7-2 and TRBJ2-1, reads GAGVSQSPSNKVTEKGKDVELRCDPISGHTALYWYRQSLGQGLEFLIYFQGNSAPDKSGLPSDRFSAERTGGSVSTLTIQRTQQEDSAVYLCASSARGLAGGVGEQFFGPGTRLTVL.

Only one count was recorded for this clone. The chain uses TRBV5-5 and TRBJ1-4; D ambiguous. V lost 8 bases, J lost 2 bases, and 10 bases lay in between. The germline V gene encodes CDR1 SGHKS and CDR2 YYEKEE (reference sequence). This CDR3 is built from 13 residues. CDR3: CASKRTTNEKLFF. CDR3 DNA: TGTGCCAGTAAGAGGACGACTAATGAAAAACTGTTTTTT.

J is TRBJ2-7 and V is TRBV13; 11 positions agree with TRBD1. V shed 3 bases, J shed 3 bases, and the junction held 10 bases outside the gene matches. Germline V lookup: CDR1 PRHDT, CDR2 FYEKMQ (reference sequence). The CDR3 runs 17 residues. The CDR3 DNA sequence: TGTGCCAGCAGCTTCCCCCTAACCGGGACAGGGGGCTACGAGCAGTACTTC. Residues: CASSFPLTGTGGYEQYF.

The CDR3 nucleotides read TGTGCCAGCAGCCCCCGGGCTAGCGGGGGAACCGAGCAGTACTTC. This translates into CASSPRASGGTEQYF. This chain uses TRBV2 with TRBJ2-7; 10 nucleotides agree with TRBD2. This CDR3 has 15 amino acids. The V and J ends lost 6 bases and 6 bases, in that order; junction bases with no gene match: 11. Germline V gene data show CDR1 as SNHLY and CDR2 as FYNNEI.

This clone occurred a few times. The rearrangement uses TRBV19 and TRBJ1-5; D is possibly TRBD1 (5 bases). The germline V and J ends were trimmed by 9 bases and 2 bases, with 11 bases remaining between them. Germline V gives CDR1 LNHDA, CDR2 SQIVND (reference sequence). The CDR3 extends over 13 amino acids. The CDR3 sequence: CASGVQGNQPQHF. CDR3 DNA: TGTGCCAGCGGCGTACAGGGCAATCAGCCCCAGCATTTT.

Notes on this clone: Relative to the germline gene, one junction end is altered; a read error may explain this. The chain couples TRBV9 to TRBJ2-7; TRBD1 aligns across 9 bases. Germline CDR1 and CDR2: SGDLS and YYNGEE. CDR3 length equals 13 residues. The CDR3 DNA follows: TGTGCCAGCAGCGTTTCCGGGACAGGGATTCCCCACTTC. Its protein is CASSVSGTGIPHF.

The table lists this clone with a few counts. The chain combines TRBV18 with TRBJ2-1, with 13 bases fitting TRBD2. V lost 3 bases to trimming and J lost 6 bases; unmatched junction nucleotides: 5. CDR3 length: 16 amino acids. The germline CDR1 and CDR2 sequences are KGHSH and LQKENI. The DNA of the CDR3 is TGTGCCAGCTCACCTAGACTAGCGGGGGGCTTCAATGAGCAGTTCTTC. It specifies CASSPRLAGGFNEQFF.

This rearrangement joins TRBV4-2 to TRBJ1-1; 7 positions agree with TRBD1. V was pared by 6 bases and J by 1 base, with 8 bases of the junction left unmatched. CDR1 and CDR2 from the germline V gene are LGHNA and YNFKEQ. The CDR3 is 15 residues long. Here the CDR3 DNA reads TGTGCCAGCAGGACTCGGGACAGTTCGAACACTGAAGCTTTCTTT. It encodes CASRTRDSSNTEAFF.

In its sample, this clone was seen once. This chain connects TRBV5-4 to TRBJ1-3; D ambiguous. V lost 6 bases to trimming and J lost 3 bases, with 10 bases between them. The CDR3 length is 13 residues. The germline V gene has CDR1 SGHNT and CDR2 YYREEE (reference sequence). CDR3 coding DNA: TGTGCCAGCACCACGAAGAATGGAAACACCATATATTTT. Protein product: CASTTKNGNTIYF.

The V call is TRBV5-1, the J call TRBJ2-5; TRBD1 matches 8 bases. Trimming removed 1 base from V and 3 bases from J; junction bases left unmatched: 2. The length of the CDR3 is 14 residues. CDR1 is SGHRS and CDR2 is YFSETQ in the germline V gene. The CDR3 nucleotides read TGCGCCAGCAGCTTGATGACAGGGGAAGAGACCCAGTACTTC. As protein: CASSLMTGEETQYF.

The rearrangement links TRBV6-1 to TRBJ1-2; D gene unclear. This CDR3 spans 13 amino acids. Germline-derived CDR1 and CDR2 are MNHNS and SASEGT. The ends were cut back, 7 bases at V and 2 bases at J, with 11 bases in the middle. The CDR3 DNA is TGTGCCAGCACCACTTTGGCAAACTATGGCTACACCTTC. Protein: CASTTLANYGYTF.

J is TRBJ2-7 and V is TRBV5-4; D perhaps matches TRBD2 (5 bases). Germline CDR1 SGHNT, CDR2 YYREEE (reference sequence). The CDR3 covers 14 residues. Between the trimmed V and J ends, which lost 4 bases and 6 bases, there was a span of 17 bases. The CDR3 region has the DNA TGTGCCAGCAGCCTGGAGGCTGTTTCCAGCGAGCAGTACTTC. Translated, it gives CASSLEAVSSEQYF.